Following are 18 T cell receptor beta chains from one sample sequenced in a study of blood T cell repertoires in COVID-19. Sequencing was performed with immunoSEQ multiplex PCR; in TCRdb, only in-frame clones are kept and a portion is missing. This sample has some 290,000 clones, with roughly 87% found just once. The source material was peripheral blood. The receptors shown here come from a woman aged 45-60 years who had recovered from COVID-19.

This clone was seen once. The chain has TRBV12-3 or TRBV12-4 and TRBJ2-4, with a tentative D call TRBD2 (5 bases). This CDR3 comprises 11 residues. Trimming took 7 bases from V and 8 from J, leaving 9 bases between them. The CDR3: CASTKEDIQYF. The CDR3 DNA reads TGTGCCAGCACAAAGGAGGACATTCAGTACTTC.

The chain recombines TRBV10-1 with TRBJ1-5; D is unclear. The CDR3 has 18 amino acids. Germline-derived CDR1 and CDR2 are WNHNN and SYGVQD (reference sequence). V lost 6 bases and J lost 4, with 25 bases in between. CDR3 nucleotide sequence: TGCGCCAGCAGGGAAATTCCGGGAGGCTCGATCGGGAATCAGCCCCAGCATTTT. It is translated as CASREIPGGSIGNQPQHF.

A single count supports this clone. This sequence joins TRBV6-6 and TRBJ1-4; 9 positions match TRBD1. Trimming at V came to 7 bases and at J to 3 bases, leaving 9 bases not matched to a gene. Germline assignment: CDR1 MNHNY and CDR2 SVGAGI (reference sequence). The length of the CDR3 is 16 residues. CDR3 region: CASTPGTGRSNEKLFF. The CDR3 nucleotides read TGTGCCAGCACCCCCGGGACAGGGAGGTCTAATGAAAAACTGTTTTTT.

The rearrangement joins TRBV7-2 to TRBJ2-5; 7 nucleotides line up with TRBD1. The germline CDR1 and CDR2 sequences are SGHTA and FQGNSA. After removal of 6 bases from V and 5 bases from J, the junction contained 6 bases not matched to a gene. CDR3 length: 13 residues. In DNA form, the CDR3 reads TGTGCCAGCAGGAGACAGGGAGTGGAGACCCAGTACTTC. Its protein is CASRRQGVETQYF. The full variable domain, with the rest looked up from reference TRBV7-2 and TRBJ2-5, is GAGVSQSPSNKVTEKGKDVELRCDPISGHTALYWYRQSLGQGLEFLIYFQGNSAPDKSGLPSDRFSAERTGGSVSTLTIQRTQQEDSAVYLCASRRQGVETQYFGPGTRLLVL.

The chain employs TRBV18 and TRBJ2-7, with TRBD2 identical over 14 bases. Germline trimming cut 6 bases from V and 6 bases from J; bases unmatched to any gene: 16. The CDR3 loop spans 18 amino acids. Germline V lookup: CDR1 KGHSH, CDR2 LQKENI. Here the CDR3 reads CASSHTGTSGSGRSEQYF. Written as DNA, the CDR3 is TGTGCCAGCTCCCACACGGGGACTAGCGGGAGTGGTCGGTCCGAGCAGTACTTC.

The chain employs TRBV6-5 and TRBJ1-2; TRBD1 aligns across 9 bases. V lost 10 bases, J lost 4 bases, and 10 bases stayed unmatched. Germline CDR1 MNHEY, CDR2 SVGAGI. The CDR3 runs 14 residues. CDR3 nucleotides: TGTGCCACCAGGAGGGAGACAGGGGGCTATGGCTACACCTTC. Its translation is CATRRETGGYGYTF.

The chain joins TRBV7-2 to TRBJ1-1, with D hard to call. Germline CDR1 reads SGHTA; CDR2 reads FQGNSA. V was shortened by 1 base and J by 11 bases, with 11 bases between the two germline ends. The CDR3 has 12 residues. DNA of the CDR3: TGTGCCAGCAGCTTAGATACCCTGAGGGCTTTCTTT. Translated: CASSLDTLRAFF.

V and J are TRBV7-9 and TRBJ1-2; maybe TRBD1 (6 bases). V was shortened by 4 bases and J by 3 bases, with 9 bases between the two germline ends. The CDR3 has 13 amino acids. From germline, CDR1 is SEHNR and CDR2 FQNEAQ (reference sequence). This chain's CDR3 is CASSSDRDYGYTF. The CDR3 coding sequence is TGTGCCAGCAGCTCGGACAGAGACTATGGCTACACCTTC.

Regarding this clone: This same CDR3 is encoded by further DNA sequences in the sample. The chain is built from TRBV7-9 and TRBJ1-1, with 7 bases that match TRBD1. The V segment lost 1 base and the J segment 1 base; nucleotides outside the gene matches: 3. The V gene's germline CDR1 is SEHNR and CDR2 FQNEAQ (reference sequence). CDR3 size: 15 residues. CDR3 amino acids: CASSLGSGGNTEAFF. The CDR3 DNA reads as TGTGCCAGCAGCTTAGGTTCAGGGGGGAACACTGAAGCTTTCTTT.

The rearrangement uses TRBV2 and TRBJ1-1; 7 bases match TRBD1. This CDR3 spans 14 amino acids. J lost 0 bases, V lost 6 bases, and 4 bases had no gene match. Germline CDR1 reads SNHLY; CDR2 reads FYNNEI. The CDR3 DNA reads TGTGCCAGCAGCCCGACAGGGATGAACACTGAAGCTTTCTTT. Translating gives CASSPTGMNTEAFF.

This clone has only a few counts. This sample includes further DNA sequences coding for the same CDR3. V gene TRBV7-2 combines with J gene TRBJ2-1, with D perhaps matching TRBD1 (6 bases). V lost 1 base and J 4 bases, leaving 11 bases between the germline ends. The CDR3 sequence is 15 residues long. Germline V gives CDR1 SGHTA, CDR2 FQGNSA. CDR3 residues: CASSLVRGGYNEQFF. The CDR3 DNA sequence: TGTGCCAGCAGCTTAGTCAGAGGGGGTTACAATGAGCAGTTCTTC.

This clone was recorded only once. J is TRBJ2-7 and V is TRBV9, with 8 bases identical to TRBD1. Germline V gives CDR1 SGDLS, CDR2 YYNGEE. V was pared by 3 bases and J by 3 bases, with 17 bases of the junction left unmatched. The CDR3 is made up of 18 amino acids. CDR3 sequence: CASSAPLHGQGSFYEQYF. Written as DNA, the CDR3 is TGTGCCAGCAGCGCTCCACTGCATGGACAGGGAAGCTTCTACGAGCAGTACTTC.

CDR3 protein: CASSSPLTGWPNYGYTF. The DNA of the CDR3 is TGTGCCAGCAGCTCCCCGCTTACAGGGTGGCCTAACTATGGCTACACCTTC. The V call is TRBV7-9, the J call TRBJ1-2; the D gene is possibly TRBD1 (6 bases). The CDR3 spans 17 residues. Germline values: CDR1 SEHNR, CDR2 FQNEAQ (reference sequence). Trimming took off 4 bases at V and 0 bases at J, with 18 bases between the two ends.

This clone was found once. The J gene is TRBJ2-2, the V gene TRBV25-1; perhaps TRBD1 as D (5 bases). Germline V gives CDR1 MGHDK, CDR2 SYGVNS. V was clipped by 2 bases and J by 5 bases, with 12 bases between them. This CDR3 contains 15 residues. CDR3 sequence reads: CASSEPGLATGELFF. The CDR3 region has the DNA TGTGCCAGCAGTGAACCAGGGTTGGCAACCGGGGAGCTGTTTTTT.

This clone was seen only once. The chain has TRBV6-5 and TRBJ1-3; 10 nucleotides agree with TRBD1. The CDR3 is made up of 14 amino acids. Germline values: CDR1 MNHEY, CDR2 SVGAGI. Losses at the gene ends were 8 bases for V and 2 bases for J; bases not matched to a gene: 3. CDR3 coding DNA: TGTGCCAGCTCCGACAGGGGGCCTGGAAACACCATATATTTT. As protein: CASSDRGPGNTIYF.

The rearrangement uses TRBV28 and TRBJ1-2; tentatively, D is TRBD1 (5 bases). V lost 2 bases and J 4 bases, leaving 8 bases between the germline ends. Germline values: CDR1 MDHEN, CDR2 SYDVKM. The CDR3 consists of 13 residues. The DNA for the CDR3 is TGTGCCAGCAGTTTACAGGGCCCCTATGGCTACACCTTC. Translated: CASSLQGPYGYTF.

This chain connects TRBV27 to TRBJ1-1, with 8 bases matching TRBD1. CDR3 length: 15 amino acids. Per germline, CDR1 MNHEY and CDR2 SMNVEV (reference sequence). V shed 2 bases, J shed 1 base, and the junction held 3 bases outside the gene matches. The CDR3: CASSLRGTGNTEAFF. The CDR3 nucleotides are TGTGCCAGCAGTTTAAGGGGGACAGGGAACACTGAAGCTTTCTTT.

This sequence joins TRBV27 and TRBJ1-1; the D is unclear. Trimming pared 5 bases from V and 4 bases from J, leaving 14 bases between. The V gene's germline CDR1 is MNHEY and CDR2 SMNVEV (reference sequence). This CDR3 spans 14 amino acids. The chain's CDR3 is CASSQAGRATEAFF. Here the CDR3 DNA reads TGTGCCAGCAGTCAGGCGGGGAGGGCCACTGAAGCTTTCTTT.